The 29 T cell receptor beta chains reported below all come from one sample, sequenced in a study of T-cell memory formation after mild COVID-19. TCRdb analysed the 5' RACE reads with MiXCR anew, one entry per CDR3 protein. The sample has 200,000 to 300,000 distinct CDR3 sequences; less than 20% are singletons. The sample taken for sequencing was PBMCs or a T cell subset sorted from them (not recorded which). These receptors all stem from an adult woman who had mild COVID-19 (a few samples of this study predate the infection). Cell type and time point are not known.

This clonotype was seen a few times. The CDR3 region is CATSRDVLGGVLGANVLTF. The CDR3 bases are TGTGCCACCAGCAGAGATGTACTAGGGGGCGTGTTAGGGGCCAACGTCCTGACTTTC. The rearrangement joins TRBV15 to TRBJ2-6, with 7 bases aligning to TRBD1. CDR1 is LNHNV, CDR2 YYDKDF, per germline (reference sequence). The CDR3 loop spans 19 amino acids. The J segment lost 4 bases and the V segment lost 0 bases, leaving 12 bases of the junction unmatched.

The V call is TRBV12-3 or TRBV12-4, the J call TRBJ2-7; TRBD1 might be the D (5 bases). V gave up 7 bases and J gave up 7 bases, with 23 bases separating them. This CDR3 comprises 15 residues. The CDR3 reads CASTETGLYGREQYF. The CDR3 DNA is TGTGCCAGCACCGAAACAGGCCTCTACGGTAGGGAGCAGTACTTC.

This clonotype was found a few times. Written as DNA, the CDR3 is TGTGCCTGGAGTTTGTCGGGACAGCTTAGGGTCAATGAGCAGTTCTTC. Translating it yields CAWSLSGQLRVNEQFF. The chain joins TRBV30 to TRBJ2-1; TRBD1 matches at 7 bases. The CDR3 totals 16 residues. From germline, CDR1 is GTSNPN and CDR2 SVGIG (reference sequence). V was clipped by 2 bases and J by 6 bases; unmatched bases: 13.

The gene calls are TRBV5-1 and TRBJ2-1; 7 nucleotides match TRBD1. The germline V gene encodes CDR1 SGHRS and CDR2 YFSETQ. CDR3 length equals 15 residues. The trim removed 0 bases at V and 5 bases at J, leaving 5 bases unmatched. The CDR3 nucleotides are TGCGCCAGCAGCTTGGCCAGGACAGGAGACAATGAGCAGTTCTTC. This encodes CASSLARTGDNEQFF.

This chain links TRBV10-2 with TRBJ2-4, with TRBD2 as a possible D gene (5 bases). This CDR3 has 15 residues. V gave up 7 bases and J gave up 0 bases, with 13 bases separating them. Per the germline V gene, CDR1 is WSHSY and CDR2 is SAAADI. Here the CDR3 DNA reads TGCGCCAGCACCGATCTAGCCGGAGCCAAAAACATTCAGTACTTC. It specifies CASTDLAGAKNIQYF.

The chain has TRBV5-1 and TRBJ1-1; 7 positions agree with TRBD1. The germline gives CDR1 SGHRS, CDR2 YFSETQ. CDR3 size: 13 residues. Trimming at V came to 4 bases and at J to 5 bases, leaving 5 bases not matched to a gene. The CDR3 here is CASSLTGETEAFF. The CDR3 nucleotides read TGCGCCAGCAGCCTTACAGGGGAGACTGAAGCTTTCTTT.

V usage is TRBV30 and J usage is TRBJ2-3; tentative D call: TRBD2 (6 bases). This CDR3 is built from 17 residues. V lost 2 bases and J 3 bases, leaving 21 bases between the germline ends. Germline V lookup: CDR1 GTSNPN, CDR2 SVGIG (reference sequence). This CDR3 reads CAWSLGGGAGRTDTQYF. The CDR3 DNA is TGTGCCTGGAGTTTAGGTGGAGGGGCGGGAAGAACAGATACGCAGTATTTT.

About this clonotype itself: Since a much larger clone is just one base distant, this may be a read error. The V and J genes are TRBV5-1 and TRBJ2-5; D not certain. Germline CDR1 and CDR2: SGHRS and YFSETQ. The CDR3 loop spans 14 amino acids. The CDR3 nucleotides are TGCGCCAGCAGCTTGGTGGACGGCCAAGATACCCAGTACTTC. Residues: CASSLVDGQDTQYF.

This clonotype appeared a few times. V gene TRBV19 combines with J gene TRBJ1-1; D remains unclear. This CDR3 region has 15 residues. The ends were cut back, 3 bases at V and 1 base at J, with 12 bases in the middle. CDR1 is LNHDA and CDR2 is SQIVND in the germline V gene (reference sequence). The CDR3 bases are TGTGCCAGTAGTATCCGAGGGATCAAGAACACTGAAGCTTTCTTT. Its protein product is CASSIRGIKNTEAFF.

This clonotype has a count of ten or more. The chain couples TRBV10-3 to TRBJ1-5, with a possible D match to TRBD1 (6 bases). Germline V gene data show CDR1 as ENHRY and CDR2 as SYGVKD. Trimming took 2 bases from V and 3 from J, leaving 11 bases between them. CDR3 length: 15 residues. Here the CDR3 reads CAISEATGINQPQHF. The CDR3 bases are TGTGCCATCAGTGAGGCGACAGGCATCAATCAGCCCCAGCATTTT.

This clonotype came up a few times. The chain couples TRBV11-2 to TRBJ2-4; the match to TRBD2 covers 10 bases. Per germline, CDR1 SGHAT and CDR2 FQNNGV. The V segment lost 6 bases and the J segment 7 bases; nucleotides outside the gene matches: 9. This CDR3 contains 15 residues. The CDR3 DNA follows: TGTGCCAGCAGACCAGCGGGAGGGCATGGGAACATTCAGTACTTC. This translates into CASRPAGGHGNIQYF.

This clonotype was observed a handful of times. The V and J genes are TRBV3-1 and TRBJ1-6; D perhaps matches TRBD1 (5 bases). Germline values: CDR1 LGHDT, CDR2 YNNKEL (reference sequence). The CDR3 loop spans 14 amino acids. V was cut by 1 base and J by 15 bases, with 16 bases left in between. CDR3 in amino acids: CASSQGQHTGYLHF. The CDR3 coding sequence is TGTGCCAGCAGCCAAGGACAGCATACGGGATACCTCCACTTT.

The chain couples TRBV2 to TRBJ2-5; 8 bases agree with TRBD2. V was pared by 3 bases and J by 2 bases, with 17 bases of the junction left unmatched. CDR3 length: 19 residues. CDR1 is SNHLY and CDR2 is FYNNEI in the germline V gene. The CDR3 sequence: CASSDAGVRWTSWQETQYF. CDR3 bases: TGTGCCAGCAGTGATGCTGGGGTGCGGTGGACTAGCTGGCAAGAGACCCAGTACTTC.

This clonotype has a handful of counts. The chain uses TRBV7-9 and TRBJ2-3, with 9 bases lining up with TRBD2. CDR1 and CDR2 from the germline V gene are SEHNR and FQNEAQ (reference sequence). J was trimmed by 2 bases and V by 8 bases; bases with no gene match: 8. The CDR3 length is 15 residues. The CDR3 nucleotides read TGTGCCAGCCGGGCTAGCGGGATTCTCACAGATACGCAGTATTTT. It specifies CASRASGILTDTQYF.

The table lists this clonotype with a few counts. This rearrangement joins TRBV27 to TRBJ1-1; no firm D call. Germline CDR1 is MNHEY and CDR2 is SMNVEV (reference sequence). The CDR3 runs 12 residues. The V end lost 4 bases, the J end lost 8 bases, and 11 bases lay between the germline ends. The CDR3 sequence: CASSYTTGEAFF. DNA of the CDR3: TGTGCCAGCAGTTACACTACGGGGGAAGCTTTCTTT.

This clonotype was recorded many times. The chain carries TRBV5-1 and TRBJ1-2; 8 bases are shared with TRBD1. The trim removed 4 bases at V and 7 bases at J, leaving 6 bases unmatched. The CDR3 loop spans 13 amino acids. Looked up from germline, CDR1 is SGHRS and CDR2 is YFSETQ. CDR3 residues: CASSLTGARGYTF. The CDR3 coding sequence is TGCGCCAGCAGCCTGACAGGGGCTCGTGGCTACACCTTC.

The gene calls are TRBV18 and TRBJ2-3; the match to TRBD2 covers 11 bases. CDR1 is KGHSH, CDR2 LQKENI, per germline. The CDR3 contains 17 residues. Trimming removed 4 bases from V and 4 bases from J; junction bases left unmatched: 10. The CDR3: CASSQQGLAGASDTQYF. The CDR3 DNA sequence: TGTGCCAGCTCACAACAAGGACTAGCGGGTGCATCAGATACGCAGTATTTT.

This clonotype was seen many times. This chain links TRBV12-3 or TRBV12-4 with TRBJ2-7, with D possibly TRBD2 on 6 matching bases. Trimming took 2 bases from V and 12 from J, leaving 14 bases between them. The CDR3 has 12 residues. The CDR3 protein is CASSLSEGVRYF. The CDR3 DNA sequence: TGTGCCAGCAGTTTATCGGAGGGCGTTCGGTACTTC.

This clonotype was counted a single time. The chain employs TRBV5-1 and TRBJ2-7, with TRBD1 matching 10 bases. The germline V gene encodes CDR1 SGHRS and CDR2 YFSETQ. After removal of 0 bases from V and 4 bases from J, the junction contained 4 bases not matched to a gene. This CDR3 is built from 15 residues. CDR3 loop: CASSLEPGQGYEQYF. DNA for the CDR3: TGCGCCAGCAGCTTGGAACCGGGACAGGGGTACGAGCAGTACTTC.

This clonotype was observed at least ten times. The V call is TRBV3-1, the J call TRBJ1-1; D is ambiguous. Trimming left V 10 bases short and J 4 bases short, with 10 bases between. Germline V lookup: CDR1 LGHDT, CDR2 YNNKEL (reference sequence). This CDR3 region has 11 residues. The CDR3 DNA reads TGTGCCATCCGAGGCGGCACTGAAGCTTTCTTT. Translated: CAIRGGTEAFF.

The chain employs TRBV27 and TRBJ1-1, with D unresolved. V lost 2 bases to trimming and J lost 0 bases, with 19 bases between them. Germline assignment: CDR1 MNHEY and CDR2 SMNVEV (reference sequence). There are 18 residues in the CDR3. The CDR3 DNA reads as TGTGCCAGCAGTTTACGCTCGACAAATTTGGGGATGAACACTGAAGCTTTCTTT. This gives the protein CASSLRSTNLGMNTEAFF.

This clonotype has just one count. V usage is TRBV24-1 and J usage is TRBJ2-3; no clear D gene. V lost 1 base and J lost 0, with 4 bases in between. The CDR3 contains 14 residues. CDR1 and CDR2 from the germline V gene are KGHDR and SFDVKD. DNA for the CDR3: TGTGCCACCAGTGATTTTGTAAGCACAGATACGCAGTATTTT. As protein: CATSDFVSTDTQYF.

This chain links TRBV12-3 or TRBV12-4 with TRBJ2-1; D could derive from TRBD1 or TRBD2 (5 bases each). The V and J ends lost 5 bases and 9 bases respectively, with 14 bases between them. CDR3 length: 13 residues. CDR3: CASSPGTTLEQFF. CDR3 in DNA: TGTGCCAGCAGTCCCGGGACCACGCTTGAGCAGTTCTTC.

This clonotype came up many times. CDR3 sequence reads: CASSSTGGNYGYTF. The CDR3 bases are TGCGCCAGCAGCTCCACAGGGGGAAACTATGGCTACACCTTC. The V call is TRBV5-1, the J call TRBJ1-2, with 8 bases identical to TRBD1. The V gene end was trimmed by 3 bases and the J gene end by 2 bases; junction bases not matched to a gene: 3. The CDR3 length is 14 residues. Germline CDR1 is SGHRS and CDR2 is YFSETQ.

The CDR3 reads CASTLDRGLTGNTIYF. The DNA of the CDR3 is TGTGCCAGCACCCTGGACAGGGGGCTCACTGGAAACACCATATATTTT. The chain combines TRBV12-3 or TRBV12-4 with TRBJ1-3; 11 positions match TRBD1. There are 16 residues in the CDR3. J lost 2 bases, V lost 7 bases, and 7 bases had no gene match.

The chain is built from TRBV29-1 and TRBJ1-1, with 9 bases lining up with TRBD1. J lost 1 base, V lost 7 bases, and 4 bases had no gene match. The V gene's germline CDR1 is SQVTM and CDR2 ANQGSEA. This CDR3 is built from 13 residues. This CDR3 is CSDTGQGNTEAFF. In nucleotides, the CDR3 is TGCAGCGATACGGGACAGGGGAACACTGAAGCTTTCTTT.

The CDR3 loop reads CASSFRGGDGYTF. CDR3 sequence (DNA): TGTGCCAGCAGCTTTCGGGGAGGGGATGGCTACACCTTC. The V call is TRBV7-3, the J call TRBJ1-2; possibly TRBD1 for D (5 bases). CDR1 is SGHTA, CDR2 FQGTGA, per germline. The CDR3 consists of 13 residues. With 3 bases removed from V and 6 bases from J, the gap between germline ends came to 11 bases.

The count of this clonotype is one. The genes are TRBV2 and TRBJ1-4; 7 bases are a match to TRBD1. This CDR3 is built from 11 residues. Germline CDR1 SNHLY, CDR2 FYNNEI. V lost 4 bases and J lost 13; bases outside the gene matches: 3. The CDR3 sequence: CASSGQGGLFF. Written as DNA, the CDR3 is TGTGCCAGCAGTGGACAGGGAGGACTGTTTTTT.

CDR3 loop: CASSPTGTALGSYNSPLHF. DNA of the CDR3: TGTGCCAGCTCACCCACCGGGACAGCCCTTGGGTCCTATAATTCACCCCTCCACTTT. This chain connects TRBV18 to TRBJ1-6; 7 positions match TRBD1. CDR3 size: 19 residues. The junction had 12 bases not matched to a gene; V was cut back by 3 bases and J by 1 base. The germline V gene has CDR1 KGHSH and CDR2 LQKENI.